The entry below describes one TCR beta chain. No antigen is known for it. Unmatched junction bases numbered 7, after V lost 4 bases and J lost 2 bases. Germline-derived CDR1 and CDR2 are SGHRS and YFSETQ. This CDR3 comprises 15 residues. This entry belongs to a study of T cells in Graves' hyperthyroidism and ophthalmopathy. The study's findings and limits: Separation of ophthalmopathy from stable hyperthyroidism was achieved by a 13 V-J model.

Amplified TCR beta CDR3 regions came from RNA transcripts. Primed by the HTBI set, a first-round RT-PCR was run on the TCR CDR3. In TCRdb, the multiplex PCR reads were re-called with MiXCR into one record per CDR3 protein. Among roughly 650,000 distinct CDR3 sequences listed, around 16% were seen once. Clinical symptoms, serum thyroxine, TRAb, thyroid ultrasound and orbital computed tomography established diagnosis. The TCR sequence derives from a woman between 35 and 50 years old with Graves' ophthalmopathy. The V gene is TRBV5-1, the J gene TRBJ1-1; 8 bases match TRBD1. Specimen: blood. The CDR3 here is CASSIRQGINTEAFF. CDR3 nucleotide sequence: TGCGCCAGCAGCATACGACAGGGGATAAACACTGAAGCTTTCTTT.